This record concerns one T cell receptor beta chain sequence. The target antigen is unknown. V lost 6 bases to trimming and J lost 2 bases, with 13 bases between them. From germline, CDR1 is MNHNS and CDR2 SASEGT. The CDR3 spans 14 residues. This entry is derived from a study of shared clonotypes between healthy human individuals. Study findings and constraints: Clonotype sharing among the donors was expected to vary with sequencing depth.

The unsorted PBMC replicate PCRs were performed with approximately 0.3 ug DNA, 25,000 to 30,000 T cell genomes. The method was immunoSEQ multiplex PCR; TCRdb's version includes in-frame clones alone and lacks a portion of them. The sample has 400,000 to 550,000 clones; 70% to 80% are singletons. Recent acute infections and vaccinations were absent in the healthy HIV-negative adult donors. All donors were Caucasian adults living in Nashville, Tennessee. The sample taken for sequencing was PBMCs. The receptor was isolated from a woman between 40 and 50 years old in good health. Some clones in this sample may be carry-over from other donors' samples. This chain links TRBV6-1 with TRBJ2-5; either TRBD1 or TRBD2 may fit D (5 bases each). This chain's CDR3 is CASRNGAEQETQYF. The CDR3 DNA reads TGTGCCAGCAGGAACGGGGCAGAGCAAGAGACCCAGTACTTC.